This TCR beta chain derives from a study of cytomegalovirus exposure and HLA in healthy donors. The study's findings and limits: Other equally common chains were less clonally expanded than HLA-associated TCR beta chains, a later analysis showed.

As for this clone: Its antigen is not identified.

Researchers ran the PCR with 60 Vbeta and 13 Jbeta primers. Repertoires were generated with immunoSEQ multiplex PCR, while TCRdb's copy carries only in-frame clones and drops some. The repertoire holds around 100,000 clones, with around 83% as singletons. The CDR3 runs to 13 residues. Germline CDR1 SNHLY, CDR2 FYNNEI. The sample taken for sequencing was PBMCs. The sequence was collected from a female donor in good health and CMV-seropositive. The chain links TRBV2 to TRBJ2-5, with D possibly TRBD2 on 5 matching bases. The tail of the sequence fits TRBJ2-7 better, so the J call may be wrong. In nucleotides, the CDR3 is TGTGCCAGCAGTAGAGATGGAGGCTACGAGCAGTACTTC. It encodes CASSRDGGYEQYF.